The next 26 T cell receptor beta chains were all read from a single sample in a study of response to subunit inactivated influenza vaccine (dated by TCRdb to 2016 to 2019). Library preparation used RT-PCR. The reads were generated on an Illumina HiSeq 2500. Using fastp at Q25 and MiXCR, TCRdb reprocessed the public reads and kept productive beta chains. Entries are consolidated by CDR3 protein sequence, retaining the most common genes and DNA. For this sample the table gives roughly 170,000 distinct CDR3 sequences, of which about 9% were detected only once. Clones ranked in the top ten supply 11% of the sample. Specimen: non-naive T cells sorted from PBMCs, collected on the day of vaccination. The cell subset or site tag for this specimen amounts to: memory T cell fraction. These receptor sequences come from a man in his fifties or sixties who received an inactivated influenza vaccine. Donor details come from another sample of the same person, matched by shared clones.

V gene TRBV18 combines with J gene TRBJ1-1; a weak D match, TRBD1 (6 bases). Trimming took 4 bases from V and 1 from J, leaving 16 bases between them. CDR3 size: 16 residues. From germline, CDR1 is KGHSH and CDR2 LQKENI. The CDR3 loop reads CASSRLRGGENTEAFF. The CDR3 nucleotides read TGTGCCAGCTCACGCCTCAGGGGAGGGGAGAACACTGAAGCTTTCTTT.

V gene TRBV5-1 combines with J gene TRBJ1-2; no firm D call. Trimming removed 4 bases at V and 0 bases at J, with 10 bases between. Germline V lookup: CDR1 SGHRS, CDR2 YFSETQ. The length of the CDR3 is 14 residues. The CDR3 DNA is TGCGCCAGCAGCAACAGCGATTCTAACTATGGCTACACCTTC. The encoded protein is CASSNSDSNYGYTF.

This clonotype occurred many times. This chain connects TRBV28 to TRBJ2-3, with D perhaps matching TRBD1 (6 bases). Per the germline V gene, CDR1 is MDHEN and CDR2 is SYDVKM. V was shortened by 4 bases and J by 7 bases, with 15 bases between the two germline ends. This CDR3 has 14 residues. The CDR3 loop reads CASSSAPRGNTQYF. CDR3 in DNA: TGTGCCAGCAGTTCTGCCCCCAGGGGAAATACGCAGTATTTT.

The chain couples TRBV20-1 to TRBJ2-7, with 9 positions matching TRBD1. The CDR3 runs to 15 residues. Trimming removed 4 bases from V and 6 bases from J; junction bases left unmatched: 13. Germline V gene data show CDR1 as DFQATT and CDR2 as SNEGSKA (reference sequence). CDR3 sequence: CSANSLRTGAFEQYF. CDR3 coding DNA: TGCAGTGCTAACTCCTTGAGGACAGGGGCCTTCGAGCAGTACTTC.

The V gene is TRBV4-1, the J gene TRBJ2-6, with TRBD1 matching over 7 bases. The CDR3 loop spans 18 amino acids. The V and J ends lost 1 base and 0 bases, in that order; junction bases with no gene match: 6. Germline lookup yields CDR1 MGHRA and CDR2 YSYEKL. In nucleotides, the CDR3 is TGCGCCAGCAGCCAAGGGACAGGCCGTATCTCTGGGGCCAACGTCCTGACTTTC. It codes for CASSQGTGRISGANVLTF.

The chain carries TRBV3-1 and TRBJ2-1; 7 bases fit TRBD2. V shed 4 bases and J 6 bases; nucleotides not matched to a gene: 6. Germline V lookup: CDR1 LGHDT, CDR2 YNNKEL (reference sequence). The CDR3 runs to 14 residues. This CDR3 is CASSLSGTRNEQFF. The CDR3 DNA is TGTGCCAGCAGCCTAAGCGGGACCCGCAATGAGCAGTTCTTC.

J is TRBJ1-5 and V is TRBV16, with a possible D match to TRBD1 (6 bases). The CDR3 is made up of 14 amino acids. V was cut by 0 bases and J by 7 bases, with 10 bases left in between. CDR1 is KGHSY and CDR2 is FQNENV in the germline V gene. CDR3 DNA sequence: TGTGCCAGCAGCCAATCCCAGGGGCGCCAGCCCCAGCATTTT. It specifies CASSQSQGRQPQHF.

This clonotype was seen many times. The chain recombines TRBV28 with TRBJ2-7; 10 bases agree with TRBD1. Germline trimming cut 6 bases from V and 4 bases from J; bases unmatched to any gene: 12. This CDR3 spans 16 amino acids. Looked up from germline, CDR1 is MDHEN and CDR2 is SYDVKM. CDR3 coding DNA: TGTGCCAGCAGAGGGGCAGGGGGACAGGGGTATTACGAGCAGTACTTC. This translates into CASRGAGGQGYYEQYF.

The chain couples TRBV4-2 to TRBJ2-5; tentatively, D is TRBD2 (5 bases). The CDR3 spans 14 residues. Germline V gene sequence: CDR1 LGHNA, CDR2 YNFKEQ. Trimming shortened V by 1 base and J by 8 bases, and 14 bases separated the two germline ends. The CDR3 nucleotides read TGTGCCAGCAGCCAAGGAAGCGGCCGTGGAACCCAGTACTTC. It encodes CASSQGSGRGTQYF.

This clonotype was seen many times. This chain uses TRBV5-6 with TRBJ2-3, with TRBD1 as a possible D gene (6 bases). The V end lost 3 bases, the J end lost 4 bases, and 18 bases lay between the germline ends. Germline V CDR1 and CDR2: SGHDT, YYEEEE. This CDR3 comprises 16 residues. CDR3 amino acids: CASSWETGSRADTQYF. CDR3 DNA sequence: TGTGCCAGCAGCTGGGAGACAGGTTCGCGGGCAGATACGCAGTATTTT.

CDR3 region: CASSLEMGRPVEQYF. The CDR3 bases are TGCGCCAGCAGCTTGGAGATGGGGCGCCCCGTCGAGCAGTACTTC. The chain couples TRBV5-1 to TRBJ2-7, with D possibly TRBD1 on 5 matching bases. The CDR3 spans 15 residues. V gave up 0 bases and J gave up 6 bases, with 16 bases separating them. Germline V lookup: CDR1 SGHRS, CDR2 YFSETQ.

CDR3 loop: CSAIPRGSGRAYEQFF. CDR3 in DNA: TGCAGTGCCATCCCCCGGGGCAGCGGGAGGGCATATGAGCAGTTCTTC. This sequence joins TRBV20-1 and TRBJ2-1; 10 nucleotides agree with TRBD2. V shed 6 bases, J shed 8 bases, and the junction held 16 bases outside the gene matches. The CDR3 extends over 16 amino acids. The V gene's germline CDR1 is DFQATT and CDR2 SNEGSKA (reference sequence).

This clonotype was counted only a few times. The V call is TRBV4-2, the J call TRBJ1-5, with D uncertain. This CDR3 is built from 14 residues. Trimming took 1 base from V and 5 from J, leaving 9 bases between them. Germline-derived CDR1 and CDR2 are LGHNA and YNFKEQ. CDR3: CASSQAGNDQPQHF. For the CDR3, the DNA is TGTGCCAGCAGCCAAGCCGGGAACGATCAGCCCCAGCATTTT.

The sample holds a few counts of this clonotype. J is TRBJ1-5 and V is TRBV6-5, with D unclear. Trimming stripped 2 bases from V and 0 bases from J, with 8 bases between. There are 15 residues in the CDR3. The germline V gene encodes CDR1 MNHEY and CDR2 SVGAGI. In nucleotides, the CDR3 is TGTGCCAGCAGTTACGCAGGTTCTAGCAATCAGCCCCAGCATTTT. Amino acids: CASSYAGSSNQPQHF.

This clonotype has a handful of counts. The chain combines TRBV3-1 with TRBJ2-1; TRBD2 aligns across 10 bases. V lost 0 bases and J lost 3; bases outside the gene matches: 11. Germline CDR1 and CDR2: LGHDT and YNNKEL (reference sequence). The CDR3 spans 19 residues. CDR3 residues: CASSQEDRLAGVGYNEQFF. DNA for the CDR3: TGTGCCAGCAGCCAAGAAGACAGGCTAGCGGGAGTCGGCTACAATGAGCAGTTCTTC.

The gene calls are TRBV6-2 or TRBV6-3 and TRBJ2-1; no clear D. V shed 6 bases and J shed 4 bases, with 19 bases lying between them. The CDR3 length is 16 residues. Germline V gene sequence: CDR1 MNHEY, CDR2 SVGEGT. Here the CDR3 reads CASRPTGPLPYNEQFF. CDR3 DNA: TGTGCCAGCAGACCGACCGGGCCTTTGCCTTACAATGAGCAGTTCTTC.

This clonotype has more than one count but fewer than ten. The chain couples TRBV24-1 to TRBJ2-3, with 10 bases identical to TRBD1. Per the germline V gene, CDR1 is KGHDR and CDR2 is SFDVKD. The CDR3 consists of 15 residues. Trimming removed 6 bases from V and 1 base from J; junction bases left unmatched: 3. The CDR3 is CATSRQGAGTDTQYF. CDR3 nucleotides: TGTGCCACCAGTCGACAGGGGGCTGGCACAGATACGCAGTATTTT.

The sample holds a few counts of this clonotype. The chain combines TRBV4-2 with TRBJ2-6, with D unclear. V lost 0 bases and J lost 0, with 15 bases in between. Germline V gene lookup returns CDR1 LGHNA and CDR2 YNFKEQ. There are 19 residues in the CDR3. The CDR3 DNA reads TGTGCCAGCAGCCAAGATCGGGTGACTCTCGGCTCTGGGGCCAACGTCCTGACTTTC. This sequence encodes CASSQDRVTLGSGANVLTF.

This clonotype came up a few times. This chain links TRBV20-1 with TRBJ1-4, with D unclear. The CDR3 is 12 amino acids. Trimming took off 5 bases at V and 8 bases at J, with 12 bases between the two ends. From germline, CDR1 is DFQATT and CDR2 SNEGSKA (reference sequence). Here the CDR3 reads CSAPKSGEKLFF. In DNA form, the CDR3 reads TGCAGTGCTCCCAAGTCGGGGGAAAAACTGTTTTTT.

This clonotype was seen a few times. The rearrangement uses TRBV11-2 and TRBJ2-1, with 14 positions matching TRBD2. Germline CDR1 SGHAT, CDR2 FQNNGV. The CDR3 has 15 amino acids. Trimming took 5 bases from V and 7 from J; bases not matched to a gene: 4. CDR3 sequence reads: CASSVTSGRVNEQFF. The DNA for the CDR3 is TGTGCCAGCAGCGTGACTAGCGGGAGGGTGAATGAGCAGTTCTTC.

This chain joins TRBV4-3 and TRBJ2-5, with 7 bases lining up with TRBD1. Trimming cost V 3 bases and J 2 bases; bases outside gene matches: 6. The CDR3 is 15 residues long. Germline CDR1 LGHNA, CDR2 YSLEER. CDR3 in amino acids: CASSQYPGQQETQYF. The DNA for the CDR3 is TGCGCCAGCAGCCAGTATCCGGGACAGCAAGAGACCCAGTACTTC.

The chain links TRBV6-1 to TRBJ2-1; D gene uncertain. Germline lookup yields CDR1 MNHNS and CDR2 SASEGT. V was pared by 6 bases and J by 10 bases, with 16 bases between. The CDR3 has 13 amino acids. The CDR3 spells CASRKEPSQEQFF. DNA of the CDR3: TGTGCCAGCAGAAAGGAACCCAGCCAGGAGCAGTTCTTC.

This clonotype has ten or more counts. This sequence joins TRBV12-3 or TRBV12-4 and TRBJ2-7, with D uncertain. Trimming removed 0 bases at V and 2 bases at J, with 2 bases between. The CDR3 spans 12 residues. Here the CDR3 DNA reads TGTGCCAGCAGTTTAGCGCCCTACGAGCAGTACTTC. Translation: CASSLAPYEQYF.

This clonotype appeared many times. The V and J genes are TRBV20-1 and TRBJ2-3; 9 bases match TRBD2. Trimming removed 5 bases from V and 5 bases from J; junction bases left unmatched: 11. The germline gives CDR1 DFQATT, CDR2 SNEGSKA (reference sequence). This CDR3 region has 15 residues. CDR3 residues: CSAPRREGRGDTQYF. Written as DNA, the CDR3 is TGCAGTGCTCCGCGGCGGGAGGGCCGGGGAGATACGCAGTATTTT.

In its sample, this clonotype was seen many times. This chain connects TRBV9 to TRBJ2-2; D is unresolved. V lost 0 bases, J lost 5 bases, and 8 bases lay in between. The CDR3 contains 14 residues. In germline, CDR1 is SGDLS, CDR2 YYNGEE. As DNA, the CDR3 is TGTGCCAGCAGCGTAGCTGGCGGAACCGGGGAGCTGTTTTTT. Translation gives CASSVAGGTGELFF.

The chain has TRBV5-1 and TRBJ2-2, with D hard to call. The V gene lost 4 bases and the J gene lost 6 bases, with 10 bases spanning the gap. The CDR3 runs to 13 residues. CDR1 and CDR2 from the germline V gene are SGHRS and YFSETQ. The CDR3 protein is CASSTQGPGELFF. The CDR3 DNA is TGCGCCAGCAGCACCCAAGGCCCCGGGGAGCTGTTTTTT.